The rows below give T cell receptor beta chains drawn from one sample of a study of beta chain features in type 1 diabetes. The data were produced by immunoSEQ multiplex PCR, yet TCRdb's version contains in-frame clones alone and is incomplete. This sample has 500,000 to 800,000 clones, with around 12% found just once. The specimen was naive CD4+ T cells from blood. The receptors stem from a man in his thirties or forties with type 1 diabetes. Each CDR3 is given with its conserved first and last residue. D genes are given only for firm matches. The size entry is marked missing in some rows and otherwise reads once, few, many or a size class.

CDR3nt: TGTGCCAGCAGGGAAGGGAATTCCTACGAGCAGTACTTC; CDR3aa: CASREGNSYEQYF; d_gene: -; j_gene: TRBJ2-7; abundance: few; v_gene: TRBV6-1
CDR3nt: TGTGCCAGCGGCAAGACAGGGTATAGCAATCAGCCCCAGCATTTT; CDR3aa: CASGKTGYSNQPQHF; d_gene: TRBD1; j_gene: TRBJ1-5; abundance: few; v_gene: TRBV6-6
CDR3nt: TGCGCCAGCAGCCAAGATCTGACAGGATACACTGAAGCTTTCTTT; CDR3aa: CASSQDLTGYTEAFF; d_gene: -; j_gene: TRBJ1-1; abundance: -; v_gene: TRBV4-3
CDR3nt: TGTGCCAGCAGCCCCCCTCGCCGGGACAGGCTATATACCTTC; CDR3aa: CASSPPRRDRLYTF; d_gene: TRBD1; j_gene: TRBJ1-2; abundance: -; v_gene: TRBV28
CDR3nt: TGTGCCAGCTCGGGCAGGGTACATGGCTACACCTTC; CDR3aa: CASSGRVHGYTF; d_gene: -; j_gene: TRBJ1-2; abundance: -; v_gene: TRBV2
CDR3nt: TGTGCCAGCAGCCCTAATTGGAGGGGCTCTGGGGCCAACGTCCTGACTTTC; CDR3aa: CASSPNWRGSGANVLTF; d_gene: -; j_gene: TRBJ2-6; abundance: few; v_gene: TRBV7-6
CDR3nt: TGCAGCGTTAACATACCTGGTGAAAAACTGTTTTTT; CDR3aa: CSVNIPGEKLFF; d_gene: -; j_gene: TRBJ1-4; abundance: -; v_gene: TRBV29-1
CDR3nt: TGTGCCAGCAGCAACGGGGCGGGTTGGATTCAGTACTTC; CDR3aa: CASSNGAGWIQYF; d_gene: -; j_gene: TRBJ2-4; abundance: -; v_gene: TRBV5-6
CDR3nt: TGTGCCAGCAGCGAAAGGGGGGCCGAAACTTACGAGCAGTACTTC; CDR3aa: CASSERGAETYEQYF; d_gene: -; j_gene: TRBJ2-7; abundance: few; v_gene: TRBV27
CDR3nt: TGTGCTAGTGGTTTGGTACCTTCGGGAGGCTATGGCTACACCTTC; CDR3aa: CASGLVPSGGYGYTF; d_gene: -; j_gene: TRBJ1-2; abundance: -; v_gene: TRBV12-5
CDR3nt: TGTGCCAGTCGACAGGGAGGCACTGAAGCTTTCTTT; CDR3aa: CASRQGGTEAFF; d_gene: TRBD1; j_gene: TRBJ1-1; abundance: few; v_gene: TRBV6-5
CDR3nt: TGTGCCAGCTCACTGACAGGGTCAGGCGAGCAGTACTTC; CDR3aa: CASSLTGSGEQYF; d_gene: TRBD1; j_gene: TRBJ2-7; abundance: few; v_gene: TRBV18
CDR3nt: TGTGCCAGCAGCTCTCAGGACGGAAACTATGGCTACACCTTC; CDR3aa: CASSSQDGNYGYTF; d_gene: -; j_gene: TRBJ1-2; abundance: -; v_gene: TRBV7-9
CDR3nt: TGTGCCAGCAGTAGACAGGGGGCTGGGACTGAAGCTTTCTTT; CDR3aa: CASSRQGAGTEAFF; d_gene: TRBD1; j_gene: TRBJ1-1; abundance: -; v_gene: TRBV6-5
CDR3nt: TGTGCCAGCAGTGGTCCAGGACACTACTCCTACAATGAGCAGTTCTTC; CDR3aa: CASSGPGHYSYNEQFF; d_gene: -; j_gene: TRBJ2-1; abundance: few; v_gene: TRBV27